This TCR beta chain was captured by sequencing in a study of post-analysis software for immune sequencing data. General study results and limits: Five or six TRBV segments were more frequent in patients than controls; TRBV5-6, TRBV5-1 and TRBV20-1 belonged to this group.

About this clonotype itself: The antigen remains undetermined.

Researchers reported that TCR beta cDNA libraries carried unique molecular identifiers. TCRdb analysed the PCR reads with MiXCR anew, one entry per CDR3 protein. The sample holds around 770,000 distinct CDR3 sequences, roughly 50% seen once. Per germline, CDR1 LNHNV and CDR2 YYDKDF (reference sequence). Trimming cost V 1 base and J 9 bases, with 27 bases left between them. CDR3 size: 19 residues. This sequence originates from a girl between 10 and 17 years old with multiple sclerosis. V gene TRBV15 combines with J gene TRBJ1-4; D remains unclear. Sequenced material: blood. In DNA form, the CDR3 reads TGTGCCACCAGCAGAGCTAAGGGAACGGAATCGACCGAATCTAAAAAACTGTTTTTT. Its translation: CATSRAKGTESTESKKLFF.